The text below deals with one T cell receptor (beta chain). What it binds is unknown. The sample originates from a study of cytomegalovirus exposure and HLA in healthy donors. A multiplex PCR was run with 60 Vbeta primers and 13 Jbeta primers. Data came from immunoSEQ multiplex PCR; TCRdb stores just in-frame clones and leaves some out. This table holds about 200,000 clones, 70% to 90% found once. Whole-study findings and limits: When analyzed later, a missense DCLRE1C variant was found to be linked to TCR beta V- and J-gene trimming.

The CDR3 extends over 16 amino acids. Germline V lookup: CDR1 LNHDA, CDR2 SQIVND (reference sequence). V was trimmed by 2 bases and J by 0 bases, leaving 10 bases between them. The chain has TRBV19 and TRBJ2-2, with D possibly TRBD1 on 5 matching bases. This clonotype was sampled from a woman in her 30s in good health and CMV-seronegative. Sequenced: PBMCs. The CDR3 DNA is TGTGCCAGTAGTATACTCGGACAAACGAACACCGGGGAGCTGTTTTTT. Its protein product is CASSILGQTNTGELFF.